This T cell receptor beta chain was sequenced for a study of cytomegalovirus exposure and HLA in healthy donors. The PCR contained 60 Vbeta and 13 Jbeta primers. TCRdb's table, derived via immunoSEQ multiplex PCR, lists solely in-frame clones and lacks some. The table lists about 160,000 clones, 82% of them singletons. Whole-study results and caveats: Rates of TCR association differed by HLA locus in a later analysis, with DRB1 highest and HLA-C lowest. CMV serostatus stood as the only immune exposure information on hand.

On this clone: Its antigen is as yet unknown.

The TCR originated in a man aged 50 to 59 in good health and CMV-seropositive. The sequenced sample was PBMCs.

CDR3 nucleotide sequence: TGTGCCAGCAGCTTAACTGGGGCCTGGTACCAAGAGACCCAGTACTTC. Translated, it gives CASSLTGAWYQETQYF. The genes are TRBV7-9 and TRBJ2-5, with D possibly matching TRBD1 (5 bases). CDR1 is SEHNR and CDR2 is FQNEAQ in the germline V gene (reference sequence). Trimming pared 2 bases from V and 0 bases from J, leaving 13 bases between. This CDR3 contains 16 residues.